Following are 25 T cell receptor beta chains from one sample sequenced in a study of cytomegalovirus exposure and HLA in healthy donors. With 60 Vbeta and 13 Jbeta primers, the PCR was carried out. Profiled with immunoSEQ multiplex PCR; TCRdb holds only in-frame clones, not every one. The table records more than 70,000 clones, approximately 70% of them present only once. The sample comprised PBMCs. Receptors originate from a woman aged 45-65 years in good health and CMV-seropositive.

The chain carries TRBV4-3 and TRBJ1-6; D unresolved. Trimming took off 4 bases at V and 0 bases at J, with 16 bases between the two ends. The CDR3 runs to 18 residues. The germline CDR1 and CDR2 sequences are LGHNA and YSLEER. CDR3 amino acids: CASSLYLTSRSYNSPLHF. CDR3 DNA: TGCGCCAGCAGCCTCTACCTGACAAGCCGCTCCTATAATTCACCCCTCCACTTT.

This clone has only one observation. CDR3: CASNSGGYGYTF. CDR3 bases: TGTGCCAGCAATTCCGGGGGGTATGGCTACACCTTC. This rearrangement joins TRBV6-1 to TRBJ1-2, with D possibly matching TRBD1 (5 bases). Germline lookup yields CDR1 MNHNS and CDR2 SASEGT. This CDR3 has 12 residues. The V end lost 7 bases, the J end lost 5 bases, and 11 bases lay between the germline ends.

This clone was detected once. The chain has TRBV9 and TRBJ2-1, with 9 bases fitting TRBD1. CDR3 length: 15 residues. In germline, CDR1 is SGDLS, CDR2 YYNGEE. J lost 4 bases, V lost 2 bases, and 4 bases had no gene match. Here the CDR3 reads CASSVTGGGYNEQFF. The CDR3 DNA is TGTGCCAGCAGCGTGACAGGGGGGGGATACAATGAGCAGTTCTTC. Drawing the rest from reference TRBV9 and TRBJ2-1, the complete variable domain is DSGVTQTPKHLITATGQRVTLRCSPRSGDLSVYWYQQSLDQGLQFLIQYYNGEERAKGNILERFSAQQFPDLHSELNLSSLELGDSALYFCASSVTGGGYNEQFFGPGTRLTVL.

This clone was picked up a small number of times. J is TRBJ2-5 and V is TRBV28; 7 positions match TRBD1. The CDR3 has 13 amino acids. V shed 6 bases, J shed 5 bases, and the junction held 6 bases outside the gene matches. Germline CDR1 and CDR2: MDHEN and SYDVKM. CDR3: CASSSGQEETQYF. CDR3 coding DNA: TGTGCCAGCAGCTCAGGACAGGAGGAGACCCAGTACTTC.

The chain couples TRBV7-2 to TRBJ2-2; TRBD2 aligns across 12 bases. The CDR3 spans 16 residues. The V gene's germline CDR1 is SGHTA and CDR2 FQGNSA. The V and J ends lost 6 bases and 7 bases, in that order; junction bases with no gene match: 9. The CDR3 is CASSRTSGKVSGELFF. As DNA, the CDR3 is TGTGCCAGCAGTCGGACTAGCGGGAAGGTCAGCGGGGAGCTGTTTTTT.

This clone occurred a few times. This same CDR3 is encoded by further DNA sequences in the sample. V gene TRBV2 combines with J gene TRBJ2-5; D is possibly TRBD2 (5 bases). The germline CDR1 and CDR2 sequences are SNHLY and FYNNEI. V lost 2 bases and J lost 0, with 7 bases in between. The CDR3 spans 14 residues. DNA for the CDR3: TGTGCCAGCAGTGAATCGGGGAACCAAGAGACCCAGTACTTC. It translates to CASSESGNQETQYF.

The rearrangement uses TRBV11-1 and TRBJ2-6; D is possibly TRBD1 (5 bases). The CDR3 contains 19 residues. The V and J ends lost 6 bases and 0 bases respectively, with 21 bases between them. CDR1 is SGHAT and CDR2 is FQDESV in the germline V gene (reference sequence). CDR3 loop: CASRSVGTGTSSGANVLTF. In DNA form, the CDR3 reads TGTGCCAGCAGAAGTGTAGGTACAGGAACATCCTCTGGGGCCAACGTCCTGACTTTC.

V usage is TRBV4-1 and J usage is TRBJ1-5, with D possibly TRBD1 on 5 matching bases. CDR1 is MGHRA and CDR2 is YSYEKL in the germline V gene. The V and J ends lost 0 bases and 0 bases respectively, with 18 bases between them. CDR3 length: 19 residues. For the CDR3, the DNA is TGCGCCAGCAGCCAAGATCTGTCGGGGGACCGTCATAGCAATCAGCCCCAGCATTTT. Translating it yields CASSQDLSGDRHSNQPQHF.

The chain uses TRBV13 and TRBJ2-1, with D possibly TRBD1 on 6 matching bases. The CDR3 runs to 15 residues. Germline V gene lookup returns CDR1 PRHDT and CDR2 FYEKMQ (reference sequence). Trimming removed 4 bases at V and 3 bases at J, with 13 bases between. The CDR3: CASSSPGQNYNEQFF. As DNA, the CDR3 is TGTGCCAGCAGCTCCCCCGGACAGAACTACAATGAGCAGTTCTTC.

This clone was seen a few times. The chain joins TRBV4-1 to TRBJ1-4; D is undetermined. There are 13 residues in the CDR3. Germline CDR1 is MGHRA and CDR2 is YSYEKL. V shed 6 bases and J shed 2 bases, with 7 bases lying between them. The CDR3 loop is CASRSVTNEKLFF. The CDR3 bases are TGCGCCAGCAGGTCAGTGACTAATGAAAAACTGTTTTTT.

J is TRBJ2-5 and V is TRBV5-8, with 11 bases identical to TRBD1. The V gene end was trimmed by 0 bases and the J gene end by 2 bases; junction bases not matched to a gene: 3. Germline V gives CDR1 SGHTS, CDR2 YDEGEE. CDR3 length equals 16 residues. The CDR3 protein is CASSLGGQGGQETQYF. The CDR3 DNA reads TGTGCCAGCAGCTTGGGGGGACAGGGGGGACAAGAGACCCAGTACTTC. Drawing the rest from reference TRBV5-8 and TRBJ2-5, the complete variable domain is EAGVTQSPTHLIKTRGQQATLRCSPISGHTSVYWYQQALGLGLQFLLWYDEGEERNRGNFPPRFSGRQFPNYSSELNVNALELEDSALYLCASSLGGQGGQETQYFGPGTRLLVL.

The chain uses TRBV11-2 and TRBJ1-1; D possibly corresponds to TRBD1 (5 bases). The CDR3 length is 18 residues. Per the germline V gene, CDR1 is SGHAT and CDR2 is FQNNGV. V was clipped by 5 bases and J by 4 bases, with 26 bases between them. The CDR3 DNA reads TGTGCCAGCAGCAGACAACTATCGGGGGGAACACTGGGCACTGAAGCTTTCTTT. Amino acid sequence: CASSRQLSGGTLGTEAFF.

The chain uses TRBV10-2 and TRBJ2-5; 13 bases fit TRBD2. The CDR3 is 13 amino acids. Germline V gives CDR1 WSHSY, CDR2 SAAADI. With V trimmed by 6 bases and J by 5 bases, 0 bases remained unmatched. The CDR3 spells CASRTSGGETQYF. CDR3 nucleotides: TGCGCCAGCAGGACTAGCGGGGGGGAGACCCAGTACTTC.

The chain employs TRBV7-3 and TRBJ1-2, with a tentative D call TRBD1 (6 bases). The germline V and J ends were trimmed by 0 bases and 7 bases, with 12 bases remaining between them. This CDR3 has 14 residues. Germline V lookup: CDR1 SGHTA, CDR2 FQGTGA. CDR3 in amino acids: CASSLTARGFGYTF. CDR3 bases: TGTGCCAGCAGCTTAACGGCCAGGGGTTTTGGCTACACCTTC.

The genes are TRBV19 and TRBJ2-2; tentatively, D is TRBD2 (7 bases). CDR3 length: 17 amino acids. Germline lookup yields CDR1 LNHDA and CDR2 SQIVND (reference sequence). V lost 5 bases and J 5 bases, leaving 21 bases between the germline ends. The CDR3 spells CASSSKQGGGETGELFF. The DNA of the CDR3 is TGTGCCAGTAGTTCCAAACAGGGCGGGGGTGAGACCGGGGAGCTGTTTTTT.

This clone came up a few times. V is TRBV7-6 and J is TRBJ2-5; TRBD2 agrees at 7 bases. The DNA end lines up better with TRBJ2-7; the J call may be wrong. The CDR3 runs to 14 residues. Germline V gives CDR1 SGHVS, CDR2 FNYEAQ. CDR3 DNA sequence: TGTGCCAGCAGCTTGGGGACTAACTACTACGAGCAGTACTTC. It codes for CASSLGTNYYEQYF.

The V gene is TRBV11-2, the J gene TRBJ2-7; no firm D call. The CDR3 is 14 residues long. Germline loops: CDR1 SGHAT, CDR2 FQNNGV. Trimming stripped 2 bases from V and 3 bases from J, with 11 bases between. CDR3 nucleotides: TGTGCCAGCAGCTTAAATATCGACTTCTACGAGCAGTACTTC. Translated, it gives CASSLNIDFYEQYF.

This chain uses TRBV5-1 with TRBJ2-2, with D uncertain. Germline values: CDR1 SGHRS, CDR2 YFSETQ. The CDR3 runs to 14 residues. The ends were cut back, 0 bases at V and 1 base at J, with 4 bases in the middle. The CDR3 DNA is TGCGCCAGCAGCTTGGCAGGGAACACCGGGGAGCTGTTTTTT. It is translated as CASSLAGNTGELFF.

The chain is built from TRBV4-3 and TRBJ1-2, with D maybe TRBD1 (5 bases). The V end lost 2 bases, the J end lost 8 bases, and 18 bases lay between the germline ends. The length of the CDR3 is 15 residues. Germline V gene sequence: CDR1 LGHNA, CDR2 YSLEER. The chain's CDR3 is CASSQTVGQGGGYTF. The CDR3 bases are TGCGCCAGCAGCCAAACGGTAGGGCAGGGTGGCGGCTACACCTTC.

This chain connects TRBV4-2 to TRBJ2-5; no clear D gene. The CDR3 consists of 12 residues. V lost 4 bases and J 3 bases, leaving 6 bases between the germline ends. Germline V gene data show CDR1 as LGHNA and CDR2 as YNFKEQ. This CDR3 reads CASSPTEETQYF. The CDR3 DNA reads TGTGCCAGCAGCCCTACAGAAGAGACCCAGTACTTC.

This clone appeared a single time. The chain employs TRBV4-3 and TRBJ2-7, with 10 bases that match TRBD2. The trim removed 3 bases at V and 2 bases at J, leaving 4 bases unmatched. Germline CDR1 LGHNA, CDR2 YSLEER. The CDR3 has 15 amino acids. This CDR3 reads CASSHGLAAAYEQYF. The CDR3 nucleotides read TGCGCCAGCAGCCACGGACTAGCGGCCGCCTACGAGCAGTACTTC.

The chain couples TRBV7-3 to TRBJ1-4; D is undetermined. V lost 4 bases to trimming and J lost 8 bases, with 8 bases between them. Per germline, CDR1 SGHTA and CDR2 FQGTGA. The CDR3 consists of 12 residues. This chain's CDR3 is CASSYRWEKLFF. The CDR3 DNA reads as TGTGCCAGCAGCTACCGGTGGGAAAAACTGTTTTTT.

The chain employs TRBV7-6 and TRBJ2-3; TRBD2 matches 8 bases. V was pared by 4 bases and J by 4 bases, with 7 bases of the junction left unmatched. CDR3 length: 15 amino acids. Germline values: CDR1 SGHVS, CDR2 FNYEAQ. Here the CDR3 reads CASSSGLGEADTQYF. CDR3 DNA sequence: TGTGCCAGCAGCTCGGGACTAGGAGAGGCAGATACGCAGTATTTT.

CDR3 sequence: CASSGKGAEETQYF. Written as DNA, the CDR3 is TGTGCCAGCAGCGGGAAGGGGGCTGAGGAGACCCAGTACTTC. The V gene is TRBV11-3, the J gene TRBJ2-5; 7 positions match TRBD1. The CDR3 is made up of 14 amino acids. Germline lookup yields CDR1 SGHNT and CDR2 YENEEA. Unmatched junction bases numbered 8, after V lost 5 bases and J lost 5 bases. Variable domain in full (rest from reference TRBV11-3 and TRBJ2-5): EAGVVQSPRYKIIEKKQPVAFWCNPISGHNTLYWYLQNLGQGPELLIRYENEEAVDDSQLPKDRFSAERLKGVDSTLKIQPAELGDSAVYLCASSGKGAEETQYFGPGTRLLVL.

This chain links TRBV30 with TRBJ1-1, with a possible D match to TRBD1 (5 bases). Germline CDR1 and CDR2: GTSNPN and SVGIG (reference sequence). V lost 3 bases, J lost 6 bases, and 11 bases lay in between. This CDR3 is built from 12 residues. In DNA form, the CDR3 reads TGTGCCTGGAGCGATTCCAGGGCTGAAGCTTTCTTT. It yields the protein CAWSDSRAEAFF.